This T cell receptor (beta chain) was profiled in a study of blood T cell repertoires in COVID-19 (dated by TCRdb to 2020 to 2021). Study-wide context: The collaborator samples originated in the United States, Italy and Spain and spanned the acute and convalescent phases of COVID-19. The prospective study material was composed of cDNA or gDNA derived from T cells, B-cell-depleted T cells, or PBMCs. Subjects who had been exposed to COVID-19, were actively infected with it, or had recovered from it provided the deeply sampled blood TCRbeta repertoires that made up the dataset. A freely available public database, intended as a resource for researchers studying the immune response to SARS-CoV-2, is where the repertoires were released. The samples were drawn from two sources: the first 160 participants of the ongoing ImmuneRACE study, and 1,200 or so subjects contributed by 6 global collaborators. The sample metadata nearly always contained a de-identified subject ID, COVID-19 status, age in years and sex. HLA class I and class II types, where available, came from metadata supplied by the sample provider rather than from assay-based typing. Overall study results and their limits: How much clinical and demographic metadata was included differed by source and by participant, and the metadata was provided uncurated.

Comments on this clone: Its antigen target is currently unknown. The sample holds no much larger clone one base away, and base qualities are not on file.

The CDR3 runs 12 amino acids, cysteine and phenylalanine included. Solely the CDR3 DNA is kept, with 36 bases framed from the first base. V is pared back by 4 bases and J by 9 bases, with 10 bases lying between the germline termini. In Seattle, one collaborating source enrolled patients while the infection was active and tracked those patients longitudinally over the course of disease. Collaborating institutions collected whole blood in K2EDTA tubes following their own protocols. For TCRbeta analysis, collaborators shipped samples in one of three forms: frozen whole blood, isolated PBMCs, or DNA extracted from either of those sample types. TCRbeta CDR3 regions were amplified from genomic DNA using the immunoSEQ Assay, a bias-controlled multiplex PCR. In the original analysis: The number of nucleated cells in each sample was estimated by amplification of reference gene primers within the assay. To quantify the absolute abundance of each unique TCRbeta CDR3 rearrangement, sequence reads were collapsed and filtered. Productive Simpson clonality was computed per sample as the square root of Simpson's diversity index over productive rearrangements. The immuneACCESS repertoire file appears here via TCRdb, limited to in-frame rearrangements. These files lack a portion of the clones; in checked studies, under half of the deficit traces to unresolved V genes, and the cause of the others is not known. The V and J calls and clone size come from that table; D and trimming were worked out from the DNA. This sample lists 250,000 to 300,000 clones; 91% were detected once. The top ten clonotypes cover about 2% of the sample.

The chain uses TRBV12-3 or TRBV12-4 and TRBJ2-1, with TRBD1 perhaps the D gene, on 6 matching bases. Sequences were obtained from peripheral blood. This sequence originates from a woman aged 25-40 years with COVID-19, enrolled during active disease. The DNA is TGTGCCAGCAGTTGGGACACGGTTGAGCAGTTCTTC. It specifies CASSWDTVEQFF.